This T cell receptor beta chain was documented in a study of cytomegalovirus exposure and HLA in healthy donors (dated by TCRdb to the late 2010s). With regard to the full study: In an earlier analysis of approximately 500 of the donors, 276 Gb of sequence data and 90 million to 120 million unique TCR beta sequences from about 190 million T cells were reported. An early release covering 550 to 650 HLA-typed donors comprised roughly 300 gigabases of sequencing data and roughly 85 million unique TCR sequences. Of the approximately 400 genotyped donors, approximately 81% were placed in the genetic ancestry cluster associated with self-reported Caucasian donors. The study was designed to test whether signatures of past pathogen exposure could be identified by cataloging public T cell receptors. The study profiled the T cell repertoires of about 640 subjects by immunosequencing and related them to cytomegalovirus serostatus. Besides the first cohort of hundreds of subjects, a separate validation cohort made up of roughly 130 different subjects was used. To predict cytomegalovirus infection status, the study combined high-throughput TCR immunosequencing, statistical association of individual TCRs with disease status, and machine learning. A later analysis re-analyzed previously published TCR beta repertoires from 660 or so donors and added high-resolution HLA genotyping to study TCR occurrence patterns. In the later analysis, no new phenotypic data were used to find candidate immune exposures; instead, reliance was placed on TCR beta sequences and their occurrence across donors. An earlier analysis of 587 of the donors applied high-throughput TCR beta sequencing to assess whether each TCR beta V gene segment acted as functional or pseudogenic. Donor age, sex, ethnicity and CMV serostatus were compiled together with the repertoire data. A later genetic analysis took genome-wide SNP genotypes for 398 of the 666 donors and used that subset as a discovery cohort. Every discovery cohort repertoire had been produced on one sequencing platform. Class I and class II HLA loci were covered by the typing at four-digit resolution. Typing coverage differed by locus: A, B, C, DRB1 and DQB1 were typed in about 620-630 donors, DQA1 in 522, DPA1 in 600 to 610, and DPB1 in 472. Roughly five DR-DQ haplotypes were treated as single units for association and clustering because of strong linkage in the cohort. Among roughly 400 genotyped donors of the cohort, an average of roughly 230,000 unique TCR beta nucleotide sequences was sequenced per donor, of which about 18% were non-productive.

Unmatched junction bases come to 8, with V trimmed by 4 bases and J by 2 bases. CDR3 length: 16 amino acids, cysteine to phenylalanine. The read is trimmed to its CDR3 DNA, 48 bases read in frame from base 1. CDR1 and CDR2 are read off the germline V gene as MGHRA and YSYEKL. Comment on this clone: The antigen it binds to is not known. Per-base qualities were not stored, and no clone one base away is much larger.

In total, 630 or so healthy bone marrow donors made up the cohort. All cohort members were sampled while nominally healthy, although unrecorded immune exposures were likely present. The donor was CMV seronegative and belonged to the group of 380 or so seronegative cohort members. Every donor gave a peripheral blood sample, and the peripheral blood mononuclear cells from that sample were used for TCR beta sequencing. Genomic DNA extraction from the blood cell samples was performed with the Qiagen DNeasy Blood Extraction Kit. The library was produced with the immunoSEQ multiplex PCR assay. For the multiplex PCR, a mixture combining 60 forward primers for TCR Vbeta segments and 13 reverse primers for TCR Jbeta segments was used. A multiplex PCR assay on genomic DNA amplified the CDR3 region of rearranged TCR beta genes. On the Illumina HiSeq System, the amplified TCR beta libraries were sequenced as 87-base-pair reads. Regarding the original processing steps: A later analysis counted approximately 74 million unique TCR beta chains across the 666 repertoires, and about 10 million of these chains were shared by at least two donors. A nearest-neighbor algorithm error-corrected the raw reads and collapsed the reads into unique sequences, merging closely related sequences to remove PCR and sequencing errors. CDR3 sequences were aligned to IMGT reference sequences to assign V, D and J gene segments. For a sequence to be retained, a match of at least six nucleotides was required to both a V gene segment and a J gene segment. A rearrangement counted as productive if the CDR3 had no stop codons and remained in frame with V and J, and every other rearrangement counted as non-productive. CDR3 was defined by IMGT convention, running from the second conserved V-encoded cysteine to the conserved J-encoded phenylalanine. Sequences without an unambiguous match to a single V gene segment were excluded from the earlier analysis of a few hundred of the donors. In an earlier analysis of some 590 of the donors, a V segment was called functional when productive rearrangements were above 56.7%, and segregating when the standard deviation between donors exceeded 5%. A statistical classification framework was built to diagnose cytomegalovirus status from the catalog of TCR beta chain sequences. A later analysis assigned V and J genes by comparing TCR nucleotide sequences with IMGT/GENE-DB human TR gene sequences. A later analysis assigned CDR3 sequences and most-parsimonious VDJ recombination scenarios with the TCRdist pipeline. In a later analysis, each TCR beta chain was defined by its CDR3 amino acid sequence together with its V-gene family, and reads lacking a unique V-gene family were excluded. In a later analysis, several hundred highly shared, low-generation-probability nucleotide sequences were removed to address suspected cross-contamination and a sequencing artifact. For each public chain, a later analysis derived a clonal expansion index from normalized ranks of inferred template counts within each repertoire. In a later analysis, generation probabilities were computed with a VDJ recombination model fitted to out-of-frame rearrangements, and the resulting probabilities were checked against IGoR. In a later analysis, TCR-TCR, TCR-HLA and TCR-CMV co-occurrence was scored with hypergeometric tests, and a repertoire-size bias correction was applied to TCR pairs. To estimate false discovery rates, a later analysis permuted the HLA or CMV assignments 20 times. In a later analysis, co-occurring TCRs were grouped using DBSCAN, with TCRdist sequence similarity added in when clustering inside HLA-allele-positive subsets. For co-occurrence clustering, repertoires with fewer than 30,000 or more than 120,000 public chains were excluded, along with roughly 5 repertoires with anomalous nucleotide sharing. TCRdb limited this immuneACCESS table to in-frame rearrangements with V and J called. A share of clones is missing; checked studies link under half to unresolved V genes, and the rest is unexplained. The DNA was the basis for D and trimming; V, J and clone size are from that table. The sample table shows 200,000 to 250,000 clones, and about 89% are seen once. 1% of the sample lies in the top ten.

What the work shows at the level of the full study, not this receptor alone: Only TCR beta chains were sequenced in this cohort, and the absence of alpha or paired-chain data limited detectable features. In a later analysis, HLA-associated TCR beta chains were found to be more clonally expanded and to have lower generation probabilities than equally common non-associated chains. Because HLA typing was unavailable for some donors at each locus, only the typed subset was used in association tests. Across donors, most TCR sequences were observed very rarely, whereas some public TCRs were present in many individuals. Presence/absence analyses assumed roughly uniform sequencing depth across donors, an assumption that may not hold. CMV serostatus was the only immune exposure information available for the cohort. Some IMGT-functional V segments, including TRBV6-2 and TRBV6-3, could not be distinguished by the 87-base-pair reads and were therefore excluded. An association between a missense DCLRE1C variant and V-gene and J-gene trimming of TCR beta chains was found in a later genetic analysis and replicated in an independent cohort. The study gave a list of about 160 TCR beta chains associated with cytomegalovirus. Correlated functional status among segregating V segments might be attributable to linkage disequilibrium, but an unknown experimental factor could not be ruled out. Approximately 16 rarely observed V segments, including chromosome 9 orphons, were excluded from the earlier analysis of about 600 of the donors because counts were too low. In vitro tests confirmed that a few of the cytomegalovirus-associated TCR beta chains recognize cytomegalovirus antigens. The authors suggested that the approach could potentially be generalized to other disease states and immunological phenotypes. Assigning TCR associations to individual alleles was difficult when HLA alleles, especially DR and DQ, strongly co-occurred. The sequencing pipeline was judged likely to have produced a cluster of highly shared sequence variants as a technical artifact. The classifier was reported to diagnose cytomegalovirus status with high specificity and sensitivity in both the original and validation cohorts. Broadly in line with IMGT annotations, most TCR beta V segments showed up in productive rearrangements about 87% or about 30% of the time in an earlier analysis of 450 to 600 of the donors. Compared with the approximately 710-donor mean, donors in an Asian-associated ancestry cluster had fewer N-insertions in productive TCRs, according to a later genetic analysis. A further reported finding was that TCR beta sequences accurately predicted the HLA-A and HLA-B alleles for most subjects in the first cohort. A later analysis found that TCR association rates varied across HLA loci, with DRB1 alleles showing the most associated TCRs and HLA-C alleles the fewest. A later analysis associated about 16,000 TCR beta sequences with specific HLA alleles at a false discovery rate of 0.05. A later analysis reported that several top co-occurrence clusters appeared linked to parvovirus B19, influenza, CMV and Epstein-Barr virus. A later analysis found that most CMV-associated TCR beta chains appeared HLA-restricted, with HLA associations seemingly driven largely by CMV exposure.

The TCR comes from a woman younger than 30 in good health and CMV-seronegative. Sequencing input: PBMCs. This sequence uses TRBV4-1 and TRBJ1-5; the junction holds 7 bases that match TRBD1. Here is the DNA: TGCGCCAGCAGCCGGATGCAGGGGGGAGGCAATCAGCCCCAGCATTTT. This gives the protein CASSRMQGGGNQPQHF.